A single sample gave rise to the 11 T cell receptor beta chains below, sequenced in a study of cytomegalovirus exposure and HLA in healthy donors. This PCR relied on a set of 60 Vbeta primers and 13 Jbeta primers. Sequencing was performed with immunoSEQ multiplex PCR; in TCRdb, only in-frame clones are kept and a portion is missing. The repertoire table contains 150,000 to 200,000 clones. Sequenced: PBMCs. These receptors originate from a man aged 30 to 45 in good health and CMV-seronegative.

This chain joins TRBV7-2 and TRBJ2-1; 9 bases map to TRBD1. Losses at the gene ends were 0 bases for V and 2 bases for J; bases not matched to a gene: 8. This CDR3 has 18 amino acids. In germline, CDR1 is SGHTA, CDR2 FQGNSA. The CDR3 loop is CASSLAPGTGRAYNEQFF. The CDR3 coding sequence is TGTGCCAGCAGCTTAGCCCCTGGGACAGGGCGGGCCTACAATGAGCAGTTCTTC.

The rearrangement joins TRBV25-1 to TRBJ2-7; TRBD1 matches at 9 bases. The germline V gene has CDR1 MGHDK and CDR2 SYGVNS. V lost 7 bases, J lost 5 bases, and 3 bases stayed unmatched. This CDR3 comprises 12 residues. CDR3 loop: CASTGQGDEQYF. CDR3 sequence (DNA): TGTGCCAGCACGGGACAGGGAGACGAGCAGTACTTC.

The chain links TRBV5-1 to TRBJ2-7, with D possibly TRBD1 on 6 matching bases. The CDR3 runs to 18 residues. The V gene lost 4 bases and the J gene lost 0 bases, with 23 bases spanning the gap. Germline-derived CDR1 and CDR2 are SGHRS and YFSETQ. CDR3: CASSLGTWGLTRSYEQYF. The CDR3 nucleotides are TGCGCCAGCAGCCTTGGAACGTGGGGGCTGACACGCTCCTACGAGCAGTACTTC.

This chain joins TRBV6-6 and TRBJ2-7; 12 bases match TRBD1. The length of the CDR3 is 16 residues. The junction had 2 bases not matched to a gene; V was cut back by 2 bases and J by 0 bases. Germline CDR1 is MNHNY and CDR2 is SVGAGI (reference sequence). The CDR3 here is CASSYGTGGGSYEQYF. The CDR3 region has the DNA TGTGCCAGCAGTTACGGGACAGGGGGCGGCTCCTACGAGCAGTACTTC.

This chain links TRBV7-9 with TRBJ2-5; D is perhaps TRBD1 (5 bases). With the DNA end fitting TRBJ2-7 better, the J assignment may be wrong. Germline CDR1 is SEHNR and CDR2 is FQNEAQ (reference sequence). The CDR3 length is 13 residues. For the CDR3, the DNA is TGTGCCAGCAGCTTACTCAGGGCCTACGAGCAGTACTTC. This sequence encodes CASSLLRAYEQYF.

This chain joins TRBV13 and TRBJ1-4; TRBD1 agrees at 12 bases. Unmatched junction bases numbered 5, after V lost 2 bases and J lost 4 bases. Germline V CDR1 and CDR2: PRHDT, FYEKMQ (reference sequence). The CDR3 totals 17 residues. The CDR3 DNA reads TGTGCCAGCAGCTTACTTGGGACAGGGGGCCTTAATGAAAAACTGTTTTTT. Protein product: CASSLLGTGGLNEKLFF.

V and J are TRBV25-1 and TRBJ2-2; possible D gene TRBD1, 5 bases. The CDR3 loop spans 15 amino acids. CDR1 and CDR2 (germline): MGHDK, SYGVNS. V was shortened by 5 bases and J by 0 bases, with 10 bases between the two germline ends. The CDR3 nucleotides are TGTGCCAGCAGTTTCTTGACAGCGAACACCGGGGAGCTGTTTTTT. The encoded protein is CASSFLTANTGELFF.

The CDR3 sequence is CASSPLQGAGEQFF. Here the CDR3 DNA reads TGTGCCAGCTCACCATTACAGGGGGCAGGGGAGCAGTTCTTC. The rearrangement links TRBV18 to TRBJ2-1; 9 positions match TRBD1. V gave up 2 bases and J gave up 10 bases; unmatched junction bases: 6. CDR3 length equals 14 residues. CDR1 is KGHSH and CDR2 is LQKENI in the germline V gene.

CDR3 sequence (DNA): TGTGCCAGCAGCTTCGGCAGGCCGAACACCGGGGAGCTGTTTTTT. This codes for CASSFGRPNTGELFF. The chain is built from TRBV7-2 and TRBJ2-2; D remains ambiguous. Deletions cut 3 bases from V and 0 bases from J, with 8 bases between. The CDR3 runs to 15 residues. CDR1 and CDR2 (germline): SGHTA, FQGNSA.

The genes are TRBV18 and TRBJ1-1, with 9 positions matching TRBD1. This CDR3 region has 18 residues. V was clipped by 3 bases and J by 0 bases; unmatched bases: 11. CDR1 KGHSH and CDR2 LQKENI come from the germline V gene. CDR3 sequence (DNA): TGTGCCAGCTCACCGGGACAGGGAGGGATCCTTATGAACACTGAAGCTTTCTTT. It yields the protein CASSPGQGGILMNTEAFF.

This chain uses TRBV7-9 with TRBJ1-2; tentatively, D is TRBD1 (5 bases). Looked up from germline, CDR1 is SEHNR and CDR2 is FQNEAQ (reference sequence). The CDR3 covers 16 residues. The V end was cut by 1 base, the J end by 7 bases, with 19 bases between. In DNA, the CDR3 is TGTGCCAGCAGCTTAGATACGGGGGTGCTAGATGGTGGCTACACCTTC. The encoded protein is CASSLDTGVLDGGYTF.